This T cell receptor (beta chain) was captured in a study of cytomegalovirus exposure and HLA in healthy donors (dated by TCRdb to 2017 to 2019). For context, the study as a whole: In an earlier analysis of 587 of the donors, 276 Gb of sequence data and 95 million to 130 million unique TCR beta sequences from 180 million or so T cells were reported. An early release that covered some 640 HLA-typed donors contained approximately 300 gigabases of sequencing data and around 85 million unique TCR sequences. The genetic ancestry cluster associated with self-reported Caucasian donors included 70% to 85% of the roughly 400 genotyped donors. The study aimed to test whether cataloging public T cell receptors could reveal signatures of past pathogen exposure. The study used immunosequencing to profile the T cell repertoires of several hundred subjects and linked those repertoires to cytomegalovirus serostatus. In addition to the first cohort of approximately 670 subjects, a separate validation cohort of 130 or so different subjects was used. To predict cytomegalovirus infection status, the study brought together high-throughput TCR immunosequencing, statistical association of individual TCRs with disease status, and machine learning. In a later analysis, previously published TCR beta repertoires from some 640 donors were re-analyzed and high-resolution HLA genotyping was added so that TCR occurrence patterns could be studied. The later analysis used no new phenotypic data to find candidate immune exposures, relying instead on TCR beta sequences and their occurrence across donors. To decide whether each TCR beta V gene segment behaved as functional or pseudogenic, an earlier analysis of approximately 620 of the donors relied on high-throughput TCR beta sequencing. Donor age, sex, ethnicity and CMV serostatus were compiled alongside the repertoire data. A later genetic analysis took genome-wide SNP genotypes for about three fifths of the 666 donors and used that subset as a discovery cohort. All discovery cohort repertoires had been generated using a single sequencing platform. Both class I and class II loci were covered by HLA typing, at four-digit resolution. Typing coverage differed by locus: A, B, C, DRB1 and DQB1 were typed in about 629-640 donors, DQA1 in approximately 520, DPA1 in roughly 590, and DPB1 in around 440. Roughly 5 DR-DQ haplotypes were treated as single units for association and clustering because of strong linkage in the cohort. Among approximately 370 genotyped donors of the cohort, an average of approximately 240,000 unique TCR beta nucleotide sequences was sequenced per donor, of which 15% to 20% were non-productive.

Points on this clone: This clone's antigen is unknown. It has no much larger one-base neighbor in the sample; base qualities were not kept.

The library was produced with the immunoSEQ multiplex PCR assay. The multiplex PCR relied on a mix of 60 forward primers for TCR Vbeta segments and 13 reverse primers for TCR Jbeta segments. Amplification of the CDR3 region of rearranged TCR beta genes was performed with a multiplex PCR assay on genomic DNA. On the Illumina HiSeq System, the amplified TCR beta libraries were sequenced as 87-base-pair reads. In the authors' own workflow: A later analysis counted 65 million to 90 million unique TCR beta chains across the 550 to 750 repertoires, and approximately 11 million of these chains were shared by at least two donors. A nearest-neighbor algorithm error-corrected the raw reads and collapsed the reads into unique sequences, merging closely related sequences to remove PCR and sequencing errors. V, D and J gene segments were assigned by aligning CDR3 sequences to IMGT reference sequences. Each retained sequence needed at least a six-nucleotide match to both a V gene segment and a J gene segment. Rearrangements were classified as productive when the CDR3 lacked stop codons and remained in frame with V and J, and all other rearrangements were classified as non-productive. CDR3 was defined by IMGT convention, running from the second conserved V-encoded cysteine to the conserved J-encoded phenylalanine. The earlier analysis of a few hundred of the donors excluded sequences that lacked an unambiguous match to a single V gene segment. An earlier analysis of 450 to 650 of the donors called V segments functional above 56.7% productive rearrangements and segregating when the between-donor standard deviation exceeded 5%. To diagnose cytomegalovirus status from the catalog of TCR beta chain sequences, a statistical classification framework was built. A later analysis assigned V and J genes by comparing TCR nucleotide sequences with IMGT/GENE-DB human TR gene sequences. A later analysis assigned CDR3 sequences and most-parsimonious VDJ recombination scenarios with the TCRdist pipeline. In a later analysis, every TCR beta chain was defined by the combination of its CDR3 amino acid sequence and its V-gene family, and reads without a unique V-gene family were dropped. To address suspected cross-contamination and a sequencing artifact, a later analysis removed around 590 highly shared, low-generation-probability nucleotide sequences. For each public chain, a later analysis derived a clonal expansion index from normalized ranks of inferred template counts within each repertoire. Generation probabilities in a later analysis came from a VDJ recombination model fitted to out-of-frame rearrangements, and those results were checked against IGoR. In a later analysis, TCR-TCR, TCR-HLA and TCR-CMV co-occurrence was scored with hypergeometric tests, and a repertoire-size bias correction was applied to TCR pairs. To estimate false discovery rates, a later analysis permuted the HLA or CMV assignments 20 times. In a later analysis, co-occurring TCRs were grouped using DBSCAN, with TCRdist sequence similarity added in when clustering inside HLA-allele-positive subsets. Repertoires with fewer than 30,000 or more than 120,000 public chains were left out of co-occurrence clustering, as were four to six repertoires with anomalous nucleotide sharing. TCRdb obtained this table from immuneACCESS and retained in-frame rearrangements with V and J assigned. These tables miss some clones; where compared with another copy, unresolved V genes account for less than half of the shortfall, and the remainder is unexplained. The V and J calls and clone size were taken over from that table, and D and trimming were inferred from the DNA. This sample has roughly 60,000 clones in its table, and over 60% of those were observed once. In total, the top ten clones hold 5.4% of the sample.

Beyond this particular receptor, the publication reports: According to a later analysis, most CMV-associated TCR beta chains appeared to be HLA-restricted, and the HLA associations seemed to be driven largely by CMV exposure. According to a later genetic analysis, donors in an Asian-associated ancestry cluster had fewer N-insertions in productive TCRs than the approximately 650-donor mean. A later analysis reported that several top co-occurrence clusters appeared linked to parvovirus B19, influenza, CMV and Epstein-Barr virus. Most TCR sequences were observed very rarely across donors, whereas some public TCRs were present in many individuals. The classifier was reported to diagnose cytomegalovirus status with high specificity and sensitivity in both the original and validation cohorts. An association between a missense DCLRE1C variant and V-gene and J-gene trimming of TCR beta chains was found in a later genetic analysis and replicated in an independent cohort. In an earlier analysis of around 500 of the donors, most TCR beta V segments appeared in productive rearrangements about 87% or about 30% of the time, broadly matching IMGT annotations. Because some donors lacked HLA typing at each locus, the association tests relied only on the typed subset. The presence/absence analyses assumed that sequencing depth was roughly uniform across donors, and that assumption may not be true. Linkage disequilibrium might explain the correlated functional status among segregating V segments, but an unknown experimental factor could not be ruled out. The sequencing pipeline was judged likely to have produced a cluster of highly shared sequence variants as a technical artifact. In this cohort, only TCR beta chains were sequenced, and detectable features were limited by the absence of alpha or paired-chain data. A further reported finding was that TCR beta sequences accurately predicted the HLA-A and HLA-B alleles for most subjects in the first cohort. At a false discovery rate of 0.05, a later analysis linked 16,951 TCR beta sequences to specific HLA alleles. A later analysis found that HLA-associated TCR beta chains were more clonally expanded and had lower generation probabilities than equally common non-associated chains. The study listed 150 to 200 TCR beta chains as associated with cytomegalovirus. In a later analysis, TCR association rates were found to vary across HLA loci, with the most associated TCRs seen for DRB1 alleles and the fewest for HLA-C alleles. When HLA alleles, especially DR and DQ, strongly co-occurred, TCR associations were difficult to assign to individual alleles. CMV serostatus was the only immune exposure information available for the cohort. The authors suggested that the approach could potentially be generalized to other disease states and immunological phenotypes. Three of the identified cytomegalovirus-associated TCR beta chains were confirmed in vitro to be specific for cytomegalovirus antigens. Some IMGT-functional V segments, including TRBV6-2 and TRBV6-3, could not be distinguished by the 87-base-pair reads and were therefore excluded. Because counts were too low, about 18 rarely observed V segments, including chromosome 9 orphons, were excluded from the earlier analysis of fewer than 650 of the donors.

The cohort was made up of 500 to 800 healthy bone marrow donors. All cohort members were sampled while nominally healthy, although unrecorded immune exposures were likely present. The donor tested CMV seronegative, placing the donor among the 350 to 400 seronegative members of the cohort. A peripheral blood sample was collected from each donor, and TCR beta sequencing was performed on peripheral blood mononuclear cells. Genomic DNA extraction from the blood cell samples was performed with the Qiagen DNeasy Blood Extraction Kit. There are 16 amino acids in the CDR3, from cysteine to phenylalanine inclusive. Only the CDR3 region is kept as DNA, spanning 48 bases read in frame from base 1. CDR1 SGHVS and CDR2 FQNEAQ were looked up in the germline V gene. The germline V and J ends show losses of 5 bases and 3 bases respectively, and no gene match explains 8 bases of the junction.

This clonotype originated in a woman in her thirties in good health and CMV-seronegative. The sample taken for sequencing was PBMCs. The chain couples TRBV7-8 to TRBJ2-2, and TRBD2 matches 8 of the central bases. In nucleotide form, the sequence is TGTGCCAGCAGCCTGATACTAGCGGACCACACCGGGGAGCTGTTTTTT. This codes for CASSLILADHTGELFF.